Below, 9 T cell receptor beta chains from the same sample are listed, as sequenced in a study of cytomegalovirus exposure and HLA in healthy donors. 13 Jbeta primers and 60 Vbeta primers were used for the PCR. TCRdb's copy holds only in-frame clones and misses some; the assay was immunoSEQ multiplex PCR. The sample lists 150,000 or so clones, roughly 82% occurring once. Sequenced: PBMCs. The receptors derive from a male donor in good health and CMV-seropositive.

This CDR3 reads CASSGDSAGSYEQYF. DNA of the CDR3: TGCGCCAGCAGCGGGGACTCCGCGGGCTCCTACGAGCAGTACTTC. The gene calls are TRBV4-1 and TRBJ2-7, with D possibly being TRBD2 (6 bases). V was clipped by 5 bases and J by 0 bases, with 14 bases between them. CDR1 is MGHRA and CDR2 is YSYEKL in the germline V gene. This CDR3 has 15 amino acids.

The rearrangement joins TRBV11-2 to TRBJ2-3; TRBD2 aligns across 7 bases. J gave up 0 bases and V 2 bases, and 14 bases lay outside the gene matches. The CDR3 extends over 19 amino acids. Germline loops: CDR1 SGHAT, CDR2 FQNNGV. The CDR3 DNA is TGTGCCAGCAGCTTACGCCCTAGCGGCGTCCGTTCTAGCACAGATACGCAGTATTTT. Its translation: CASSLRPSGVRSSTDTQYF.

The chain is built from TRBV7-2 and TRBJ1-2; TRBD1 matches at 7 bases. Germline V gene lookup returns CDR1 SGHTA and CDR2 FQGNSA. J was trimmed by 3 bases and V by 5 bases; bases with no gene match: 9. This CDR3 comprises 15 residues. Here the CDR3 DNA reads TGTGCCAGCAGCGTAAGGGACAGCCTCTACTATGGCTACACCTTC. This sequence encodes CASSVRDSLYYGYTF.

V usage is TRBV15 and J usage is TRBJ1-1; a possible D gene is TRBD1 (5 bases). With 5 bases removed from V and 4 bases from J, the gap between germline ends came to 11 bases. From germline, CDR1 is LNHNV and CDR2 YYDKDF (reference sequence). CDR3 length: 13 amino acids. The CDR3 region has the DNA TGTGCCACCAGCCGGCGGGGGAGCACTGAAGCTTTCTTT. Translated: CATSRRGSTEAFF.

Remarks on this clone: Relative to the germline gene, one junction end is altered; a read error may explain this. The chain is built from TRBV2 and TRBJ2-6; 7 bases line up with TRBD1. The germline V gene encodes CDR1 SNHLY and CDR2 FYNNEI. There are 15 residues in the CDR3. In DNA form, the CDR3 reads TGTGCCAGCGCCTCCGACAGGGCTGGGGCCAACGGCCTGACTTTC. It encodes CASASDRAGANGLTF.

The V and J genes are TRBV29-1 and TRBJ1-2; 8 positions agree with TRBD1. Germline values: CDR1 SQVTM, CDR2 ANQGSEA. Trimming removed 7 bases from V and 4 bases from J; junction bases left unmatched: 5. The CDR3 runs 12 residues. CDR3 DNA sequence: TGCAGCGGCGGGACAGGAGTCTATGGCTACACCTTC. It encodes CSGGTGVYGYTF.

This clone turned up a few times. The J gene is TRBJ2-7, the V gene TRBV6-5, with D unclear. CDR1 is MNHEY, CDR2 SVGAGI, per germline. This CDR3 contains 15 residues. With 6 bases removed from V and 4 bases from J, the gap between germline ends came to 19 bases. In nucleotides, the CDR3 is TGTGCCAGCAGCCTCGGTTCCTACTTATATTACGAGCAGTACTTC. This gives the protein CASSLGSYLYYEQYF.

DNA for the CDR3: TGTGCCAGCAGTTTATTGCGGGGTCCCTACGAGCAGTACTTC. Residues: CASSLLRGPYEQYF. This chain connects TRBV27 to TRBJ2-7; maybe TRBD2 (6 bases). The CDR3 sequence is 14 residues long. The V end was cut by 1 base, the J end by 2 bases, with 9 bases between. Germline V CDR1 and CDR2: MNHEY, SMNVEV (reference sequence).

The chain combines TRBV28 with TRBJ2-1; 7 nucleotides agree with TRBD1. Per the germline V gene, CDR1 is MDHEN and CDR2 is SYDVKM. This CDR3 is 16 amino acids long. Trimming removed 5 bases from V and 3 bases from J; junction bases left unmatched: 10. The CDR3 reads CASSPSTGVFYNEQFF. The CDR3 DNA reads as TGTGCCAGCAGTCCCTCCACAGGGGTTTTCTACAATGAGCAGTTCTTC.